One sample yielded the 5 T cell receptor beta chains listed below, sequenced in a study of cytomegalovirus exposure and HLA in healthy donors. 13 Jbeta primers and 60 Vbeta primers were used for the PCR. Libraries were prepared by immunoSEQ multiplex PCR; TCRdb keeps only in-frame clonotypes and omits some of them. The sample comprises fewer than 250,000 clones, more than 75% of which are singletons, and approximately 2% rests with the top ten. Sequencing was carried out using PBMCs. Receptors were obtained from a woman younger than 35 in good health and CMV-seronegative.

The chain is built from TRBV28 and TRBJ2-2; D not certain. Per the germline V gene, CDR1 is MDHEN and CDR2 is SYDVKM. The CDR3 covers 13 residues. V was cut by 4 bases and J by 1 base, with 4 bases left in between. CDR3 residues: CASSSRNTGELFF. As DNA, the CDR3 is TGTGCCAGCAGTTCTAGGAACACCGGGGAGCTGTTTTTT.

The chain has TRBV27 and TRBJ2-1; D call uncertain. Germline values: CDR1 MNHEY, CDR2 SMNVEV (reference sequence). CDR3 length: 14 amino acids. V was cut by 5 bases and J by 10 bases, with 18 bases left in between. CDR3 sequence: CASSASLVYGEQFF. The CDR3 DNA follows: TGTGCCAGCAGTGCTTCTTTAGTATACGGGGAGCAGTTCTTC.

Turning to this clone: The same CDR3 also results from other DNA sequences found in this sample. The gene calls are TRBV14 and TRBJ1-1; D unresolved. Germline loops: CDR1 SGHDN, CDR2 FVKESK. CDR3 length: 13 amino acids. V lost 0 bases, J lost 3 bases, and 5 bases lay in between. The CDR3 here is CASSQDRDTEAFF. CDR3 sequence (DNA): TGTGCCAGCAGCCAAGATCGGGACACTGAAGCTTTCTTT. Complete variable domain (other parts from reference TRBV14 and TRBJ1-1): EAGVTQFPSHSVIEKGQTVTLRCDPISGHDNLYWYRRVMGKEIKFLLHFVKESKQDESGMPNNRFLAERTGGTYSTLKVQPAELEDSGVYFCASSQDRDTEAFFGQGTRLTVV.

The genes are TRBV10-3 and TRBJ2-1; 14 nucleotides match TRBD2. CDR1 is ENHRY and CDR2 is SYGVKD in the germline V gene. The ends lost 4 bases at V and 8 bases at J; junction bases unmatched: 7. The CDR3 covers 16 residues. CDR3 coding DNA: TGTGCCATCAGTGGGACCGGGACTAGCGGGAGCCATGAGCAGTTCTTC. This encodes CAISGTGTSGSHEQFF.

This chain connects TRBV6-1 to TRBJ2-1; 9 nucleotides align to TRBD2. Germline trimming cut 6 bases from V and 6 bases from J; bases unmatched to any gene: 6. Germline CDR1 is MNHNS and CDR2 is SASEGT. This CDR3 has 14 residues. Here the CDR3 DNA reads TGTGCCAGCAGCTTAGCGGGAGCCGGCAATGAGCAGTTCTTC. This codes for CASSLAGAGNEQFF.